This T cell receptor (beta chain) was profiled in a study of spatial heterogeneity in lung cancer (dated by TCRdb to between 2019 and 2020). Regarding the complete study: Beta-chain transcripts were consistently detected in greater numbers than alpha-chain transcripts, which likely reflects a higher abundance of beta-chain transcripts. In the raw uncorrected reads, each unique combination of TCR and UMI appeared more than ten times on average. In tumor regions, TCR transcript counts showed a strong correlation with a T cell transcriptional module score from matched bulk RNA-seq. TCR alpha and beta repertoires were quantitatively compared across multiple tumor regions, matched nontumor lung and blood in non-small cell lung cancer. Both alpha and beta chains were TCR-sequenced in 200 to 250 tumor regions, under 80 matched nontumor lung samples and around 50 PBMC samples obtained at surgery. The study linked features of the TCR repertoire to counts of nonsynonymous mutations, which were determined by whole-exome sequencing of tumor tissue. Overall study outcomes, separate from this receptor: The tumor nonsynonymous mutation count correlated with the number of expanded intratumoral alpha and beta TCRs. Counts of ubiquitous and regional expanded TCRs correlated with counts of ubiquitous and regional nonsynonymous mutations, respectively. TCR-seq coverage of tumor T cells was estimated at only roughly 6.5% for alpha chains and around 14% for beta chains. Confirming at a functional level the hypothesis that regional TCRs recognize regional mutations was considered to require additional single-cell paired TCR alpha and beta sequencing.

Receptors were amplified or captured by 5' RACE. Sequencing instrument: NextSeq 500. The TCR library protocol attached a unique molecular identifier to each TCR cDNA molecule to allow correction of PCR and sequencing errors. Concerning the study's data processing: TCR identification, UMI-based error correction and CDR3 extraction were all carried out with Decombinator tools. Expanded TCRs were defined as those above a frequency of 2 per 1,000, corresponding to the top 1% of the tumor frequency distribution. Expanded tumor TCRs were classed as regional if statistically deemed absent (corrected P<0.05) from at least one tumor region, otherwise ubiquitous. Renyi diversity was calculated using the R vegan package after each repertoire was subsampled 100 times to 5,000 TCRs. CDR3 similarity networks were constructed using string-kernel similarity of amino acid triplets, with links drawn between CDR3s whose pairwise similarity was above 0.82. The public reads were reanalyzed by TCRdb: fastp trimming at Q25, MiXCR alignment, in-frame beta chains only. CDR3 protein sequences are deduplicated, and each keeps its most common genes and DNA. The V and J calls were not made by the authors but by TCRdb's processing. The table for this sample lists over a thousand distinct CDR3 sequences; about 10% of them were counted only once. Around 30% of the sample is held by the ten biggest clonotypes.

This specimen's time point label, per the study, means: sample taken at primary tumor resection. Samples were obtained from 65 to 90 patients with early-stage, untreated non-small cell lung cancer from the lung TRACERx cohort. Without any cell sorting, TCR sequencing was performed on whole RNA extracted either from tumor and nontumor lung tissue or from cryopreserved PBMC samples. A patient was chosen for TCR sequencing only when enough RNA was available from at least two tumor regions. Before selection, tumor and adjacent nontumor lung specimens were reviewed by a lung pathologist. Taking its sample share into account, this clonotype is medium-sized (0.01 to 0.1%). This clone's antigen is unknown. Base qualities are missing; no much larger clone stands one base away. Here V drops 8 bases and J drops 2 bases, and the junction holds 4 bases not matched to any gene. The CDR3 starts with the cysteine, ends with the phenylalanine, and has 15 residues. Of all the DNA, just the CDR3 is kept, 45 bases in frame from base 1. The germline V gene encodes CDR1 MNHNS and CDR2 SASEGT.

Specimen: lung tumor tissue, collected at surgery. This chain is built from TRBV6-1 and TRBJ2-2, and 11 junctional nucleotides match TRBD2. This receptor was taken from a female donor with early-stage non-small cell lung cancer. The CDR3 has the sequence CASLAGGGNTGELFF. The nucleotide sequence is given as TGTGCCAGCTTAGCGGGAGGGGGAAACACCGGGGAGCTGTTTTTT.